This paragraph reports one T cell receptor (beta chain). The sample is drawn from a study of OX40 agonist ivuxolimab in advanced cancers. The data were produced by immunoSEQ multiplex PCR, yet TCRdb's version contains in-frame clones alone and is incomplete. This sample has about 48,000 clones, with more than 75% found just once. The germline CDR1 and CDR2 sequences are MNHNS and SASEGT. The V end was cut by 5 bases, the J end by 8 bases, with 10 bases between. The CDR3 length is 12 residues. The chain employs TRBV6-1 and TRBJ2-1; D unresolved. The sample consisted of CD4+ or CD8+ T cells sorted from blood, taken in a trial of the OX40 agonist ivuxolimab. The sequence came from an adult with an advanced solid tumor such as melanoma, head and neck, liver or kidney cancer. In DNA form, the CDR3 reads TGTGCCAGCAGTTCACTATCCTATGAGCAGTTCTTC. It translates to CASSSLSYEQFF.